This T cell receptor beta chain was recovered during a study of T cells after yellow fever vaccination. Broader study findings: Only a small proportion of the clonotypes turned up in both the CD4 and the CD8 compartments, likely arising from convergent recombination. Most clones from primary vaccination were detected again post-booster (about 95% CD4, about 85% CD8). Secondary responses were weaker yet peaked faster, day 5 versus 15.

Researchers made TCR cDNA using 5'RACE template switching, and this step added a universal primer site and UMIs. TCRdb recomputed calls from the 5' RACE reads with MiXCR, one row per CDR3 protein. The sample lists roughly 520,000 distinct CDR3 sequences; just over 20% were seen once. The CDR3 covers 17 residues. Per germline, CDR1 MGHRA and CDR2 YSYEKL. V gave up 1 base and J gave up 6 bases; unmatched junction bases: 6. This clonotype was detected only a few times. Its cognate antigen is unknown. The TCR was taken from a man aged 18-30 years who received the YFV17D yellow fever vaccine. Source: PBMCs, taken roughly 20 days after the first yellow fever vaccination. The chain recombines TRBV4-1 with TRBJ1-6; 10 nucleotides align to TRBD1. The CDR3, as DNA: TGCGCCAGCAGCCAAGCACCCAGGACAGGGGGTAATTCACCCCTCCACTTT. Translation gives CASSQAPRTGGNSPLHF.